The present T cell receptor beta chain was sequenced within a study of shared clonotypes between healthy human individuals. Germline lookup yields CDR1 SGHVS and CDR2 FQNEAQ. The V end was cut by 6 bases, the J end by 5 bases, with 5 bases between. CDR3 length: 11 residues. This clone appeared a single time. A much bigger clone sits one base away, suggesting this may be a read error. Produced via immunoSEQ multiplex PCR; TCRdb's table is partial and in-frame only. The repertoire holds 1 million to 1.2 million clones, roughly 80% seen once, with 0.89% in the top ten. The chain links TRBV7-8 to TRBJ2-1, with D perhaps matching TRBD1 (5 bases). This receptor was taken from a young man in good health. Some clones in this sample may be carry-over from other donors' samples. Sequences were obtained from memory CD4+ T cells from PBMCs. Described subset: CD45RA-negative fraction. The CDR3 DNA follows: TGTGCCAGCAGAGGGGACAATGAGCAGTTCTTC. Protein product: CASRGDNEQFF.